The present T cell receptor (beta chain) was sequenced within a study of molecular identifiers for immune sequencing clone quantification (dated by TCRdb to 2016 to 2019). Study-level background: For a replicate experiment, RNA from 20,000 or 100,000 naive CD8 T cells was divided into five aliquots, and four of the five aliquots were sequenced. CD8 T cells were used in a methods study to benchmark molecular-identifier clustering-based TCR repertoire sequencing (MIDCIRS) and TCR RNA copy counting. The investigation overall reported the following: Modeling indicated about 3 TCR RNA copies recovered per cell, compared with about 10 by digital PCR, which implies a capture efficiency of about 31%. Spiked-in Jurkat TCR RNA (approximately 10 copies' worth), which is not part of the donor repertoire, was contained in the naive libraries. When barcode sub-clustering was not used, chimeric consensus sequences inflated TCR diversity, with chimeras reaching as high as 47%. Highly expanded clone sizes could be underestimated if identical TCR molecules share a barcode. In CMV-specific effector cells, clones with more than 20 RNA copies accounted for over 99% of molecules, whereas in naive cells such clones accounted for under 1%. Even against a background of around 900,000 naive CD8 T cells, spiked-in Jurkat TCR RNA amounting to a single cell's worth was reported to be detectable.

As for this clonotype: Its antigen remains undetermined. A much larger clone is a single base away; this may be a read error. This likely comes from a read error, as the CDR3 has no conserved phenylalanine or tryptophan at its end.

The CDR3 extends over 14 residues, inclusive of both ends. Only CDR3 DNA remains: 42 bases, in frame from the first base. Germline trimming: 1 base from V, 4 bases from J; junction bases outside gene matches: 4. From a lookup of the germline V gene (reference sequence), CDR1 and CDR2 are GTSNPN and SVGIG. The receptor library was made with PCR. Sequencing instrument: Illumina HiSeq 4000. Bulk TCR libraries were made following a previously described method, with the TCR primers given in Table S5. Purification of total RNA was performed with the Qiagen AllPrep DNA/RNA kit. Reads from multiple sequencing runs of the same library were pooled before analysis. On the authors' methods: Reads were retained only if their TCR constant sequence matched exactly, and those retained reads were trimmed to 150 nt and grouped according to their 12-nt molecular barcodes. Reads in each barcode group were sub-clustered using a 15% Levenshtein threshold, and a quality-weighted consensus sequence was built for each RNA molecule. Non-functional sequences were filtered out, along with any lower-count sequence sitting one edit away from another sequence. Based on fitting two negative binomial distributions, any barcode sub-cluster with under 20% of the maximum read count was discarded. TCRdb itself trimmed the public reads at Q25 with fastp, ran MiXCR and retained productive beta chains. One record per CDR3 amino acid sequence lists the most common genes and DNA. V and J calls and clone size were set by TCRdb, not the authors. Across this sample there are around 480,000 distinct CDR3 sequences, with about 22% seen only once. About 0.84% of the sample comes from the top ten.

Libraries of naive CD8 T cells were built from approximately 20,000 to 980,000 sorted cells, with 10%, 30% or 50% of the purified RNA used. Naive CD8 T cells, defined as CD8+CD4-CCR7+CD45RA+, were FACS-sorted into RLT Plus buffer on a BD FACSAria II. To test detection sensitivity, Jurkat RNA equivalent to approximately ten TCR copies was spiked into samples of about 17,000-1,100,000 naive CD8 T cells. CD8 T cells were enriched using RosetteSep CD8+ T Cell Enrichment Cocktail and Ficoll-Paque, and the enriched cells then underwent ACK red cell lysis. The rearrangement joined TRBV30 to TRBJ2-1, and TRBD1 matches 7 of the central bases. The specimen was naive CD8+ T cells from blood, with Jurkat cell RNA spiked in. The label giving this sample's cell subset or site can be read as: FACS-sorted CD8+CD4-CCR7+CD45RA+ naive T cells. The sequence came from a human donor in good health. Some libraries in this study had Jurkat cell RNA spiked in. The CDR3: CAWSARTGYNEQFL. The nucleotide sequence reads TGTGCCTGGAGTGCGCGGACAGGTTACAATGAGCAGTTCCTC.